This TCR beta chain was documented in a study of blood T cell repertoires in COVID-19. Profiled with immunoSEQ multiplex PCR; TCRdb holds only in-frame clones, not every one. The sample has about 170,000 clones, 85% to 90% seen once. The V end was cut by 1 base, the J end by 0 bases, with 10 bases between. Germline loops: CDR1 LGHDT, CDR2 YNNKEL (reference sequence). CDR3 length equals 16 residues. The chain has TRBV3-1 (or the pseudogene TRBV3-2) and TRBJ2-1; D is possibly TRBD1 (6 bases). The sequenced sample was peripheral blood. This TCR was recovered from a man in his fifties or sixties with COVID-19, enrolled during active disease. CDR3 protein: CASSQGTANSYNEQFF. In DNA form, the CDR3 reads TGTGCCAGCAGCCAAGGGACAGCTAACTCCTACAATGAGCAGTTCTTC.